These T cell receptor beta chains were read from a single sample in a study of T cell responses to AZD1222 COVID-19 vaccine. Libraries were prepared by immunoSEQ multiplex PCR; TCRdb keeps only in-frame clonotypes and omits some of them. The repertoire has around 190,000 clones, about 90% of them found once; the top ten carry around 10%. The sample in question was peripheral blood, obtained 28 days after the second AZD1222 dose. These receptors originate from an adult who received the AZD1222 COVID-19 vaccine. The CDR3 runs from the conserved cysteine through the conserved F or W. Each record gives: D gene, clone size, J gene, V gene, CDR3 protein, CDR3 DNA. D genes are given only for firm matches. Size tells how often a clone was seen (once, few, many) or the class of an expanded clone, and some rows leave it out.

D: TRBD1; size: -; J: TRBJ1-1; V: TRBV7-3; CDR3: CASSGTGTDEAFF; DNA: TGTGCCAGCAGCGGTACCGGGACAGATGAAGCTTTCTTT
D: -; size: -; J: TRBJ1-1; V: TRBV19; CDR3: CASSITGAGTEAFF; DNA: TGTGCCAGTAGTATAACCGGGGCCGGGACTGAAGCTTTCTTT
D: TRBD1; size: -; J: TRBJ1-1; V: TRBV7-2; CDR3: CASSLPGTGGTEAFF; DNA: TGTGCCAGCAGCTTACCAGGGACAGGGGGAACTGAAGCTTTCTTT
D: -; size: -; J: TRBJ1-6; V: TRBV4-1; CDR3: CASSQEVPVPNSPLHF; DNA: TGCGCCAGCAGCCAAGAGGTCCCGGTCCCCAATTCACCCCTCCACTTT
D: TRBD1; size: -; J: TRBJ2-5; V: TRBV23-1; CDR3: CASSQVDRRQETQYF; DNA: TGCGCCAGCAGTCAAGTGGACAGGAGACAAGAGACCCAGTACTTC
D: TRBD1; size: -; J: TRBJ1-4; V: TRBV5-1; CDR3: CASSRGQGPEKLFF; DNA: TGCGCCAGCAGCAGGGGACAGGGCCCTGAAAAACTGTTTTTT
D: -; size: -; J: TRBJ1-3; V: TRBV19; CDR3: CASTEVLGNTIYF; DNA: TGTGCCAGTACCGAGGTACTCGGGAACACCATATATTTT
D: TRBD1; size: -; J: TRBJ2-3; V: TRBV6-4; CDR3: CASSPQGAPTDTQYF; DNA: TGTGCCAGCAGCCCTCAGGGGGCGCCCACAGATACGCAGTATTTT
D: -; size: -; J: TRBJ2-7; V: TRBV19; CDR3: CASKGRVSIYEQYF; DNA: TGTGCCAGTAAAGGGCGCGTCTCCATATACGAGCAGTACTTC
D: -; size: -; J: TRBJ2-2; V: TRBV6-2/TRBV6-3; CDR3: CASSLRQGGGAAGELFF; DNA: TGTGCCAGCAGCCTAAGACAGGGAGGGGGCGCGGCCGGGGAGCTGTTTTTT
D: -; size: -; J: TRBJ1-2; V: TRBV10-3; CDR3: CAIRETEAKATYGYTF; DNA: TGTGCCATCCGGGAAACGGAGGCTAAAGCTACATATGGCTACACCTTC
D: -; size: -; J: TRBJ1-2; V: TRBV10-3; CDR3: CAISGSNRGRNYGYTF; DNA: TGTGCCATCAGTGGGTCCAACAGAGGACGAAACTATGGCTACACCTTC
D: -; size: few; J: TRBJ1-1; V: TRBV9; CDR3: CASSVGSLANTEAFF; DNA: TGTGCCAGCAGCGTAGGGTCACTGGCGAACACTGAAGCTTTCTTT
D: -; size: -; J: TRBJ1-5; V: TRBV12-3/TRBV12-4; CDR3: CASSLEWSQPQHF; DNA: TGTGCCAGCAGTTTAGAGTGGAGTCAGCCCCAGCATTTT
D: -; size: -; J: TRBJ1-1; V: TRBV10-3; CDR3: CAISEGGRSTEAFF; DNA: TGTGCCATCAGTGAGGGGGGAAGGAGCACTGAAGCTTTCTTT
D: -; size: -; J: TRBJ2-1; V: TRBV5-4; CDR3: CASRIFTTSYNEQFF; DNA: TGTGCCAGCAGAATTTTTACAACCTCCTACAATGAGCAGTTCTTC
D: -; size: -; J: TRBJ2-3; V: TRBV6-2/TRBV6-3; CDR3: CASSYSAGLSSTDTQYF; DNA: TGTGCCAGCAGTTACTCGGCTGGACTATCAAGCACAGATACGCAGTATTTT
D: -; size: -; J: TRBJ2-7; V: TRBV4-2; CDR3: CASSQDRYEQYF; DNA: TGTGCCAGCAGCCAGGACCGTTACGAGCAGTACTTC
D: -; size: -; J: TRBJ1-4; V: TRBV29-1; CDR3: CSVRLTGEKLFF; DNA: TGCAGCGTTCGACTCACGGGGGAAAAACTGTTTTTT
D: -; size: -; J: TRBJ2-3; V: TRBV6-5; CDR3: CASREGQADTQYF; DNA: TGTGCCAGCAGGGAGGGACAAGCAGATACGCAGTATTTT
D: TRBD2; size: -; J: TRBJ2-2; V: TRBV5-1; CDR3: CASSKLAGDTGELFF; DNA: TGCGCCAGCAGCAAACTAGCGGGGGACACCGGGGAGCTGTTTTTT
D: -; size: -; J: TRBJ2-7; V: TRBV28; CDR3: CASSPPALYEQYF; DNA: TGTGCCAGCAGCCCGCCGGCGCTCTACGAGCAGTACTTC
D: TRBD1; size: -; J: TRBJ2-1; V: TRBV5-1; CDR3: CASSLGTGGHNEQFF; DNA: TGCGCCAGCAGCTTGGGGACAGGGGGACACAATGAGCAGTTCTTC
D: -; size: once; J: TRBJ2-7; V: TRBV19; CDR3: CASSIRGAGSYEQYF; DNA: TGTGCCAGTAGTATTCGCGGCGCTGGGTCCTACGAGCAGTACTTC
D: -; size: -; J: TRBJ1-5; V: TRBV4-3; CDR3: CASSQDWRTYNQPQHF; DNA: TGCGCCAGCAGCCAAGATTGGCGGACCTATAATCAGCCCCAGCATTTT
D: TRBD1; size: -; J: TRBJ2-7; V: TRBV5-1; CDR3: CASSFTGGDYEQYF; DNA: TGCGCCAGCAGCTTTACAGGGGGCGACTACGAGCAGTACTTC
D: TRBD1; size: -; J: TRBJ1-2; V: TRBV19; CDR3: CASSILQGDLNGYTF; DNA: TGTGCCAGTAGTATCCTACAGGGGGATCTGAATGGCTACACCTTC
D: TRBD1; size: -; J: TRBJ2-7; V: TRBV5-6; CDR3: CASSSLDVSSGQGRPWWCF; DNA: TGTGCCAGCAGTTCTCTTGATGTGTCTTCGGGACAGGGAAGGCCATGGTGGTGCTTC
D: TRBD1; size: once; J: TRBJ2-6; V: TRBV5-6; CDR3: CASSSTGAGANVLTF; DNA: TGTGCCAGCAGCTCGACAGGGGCAGGGGCCAACGTCCTGACTTTC
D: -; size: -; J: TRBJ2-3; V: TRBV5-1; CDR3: CASSLRVPPDTQYF; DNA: TGCGCCAGCAGCTTGAGAGTTCCCCCAGATACGCAGTATTTT
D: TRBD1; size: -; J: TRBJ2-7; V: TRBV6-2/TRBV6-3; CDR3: CASSYPAGTGAYEQYF; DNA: TGTGCCAGCAGTTACCCGGCCGGGACAGGGGCTTACGAGCAGTACTTC
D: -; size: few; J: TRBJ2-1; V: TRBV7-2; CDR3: CASSSGTGSPNEQFF; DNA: TGTGCCAGCAGCTCCGGCACGGGGTCCCCTAATGAGCAGTTCTTC
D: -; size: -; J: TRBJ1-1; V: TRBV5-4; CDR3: CASRPEKGTPGAFF; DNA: TGTGCCAGCAGACCGGAGAAGGGCACCCCCGGGGCTTTCTTT
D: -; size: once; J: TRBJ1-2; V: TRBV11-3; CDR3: CASTHAGGGQDGYTF; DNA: TGTGCCAGCACGCACGCCGGGGGAGGTCAGGATGGCTACACCTTC
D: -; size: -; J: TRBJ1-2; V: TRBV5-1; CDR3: CASSLEGHGYDYTF; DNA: TGCGCCAGCAGCTTGGAGGGACATGGCTATGACTACACCTTC
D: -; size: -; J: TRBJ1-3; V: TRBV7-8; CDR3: CARGPRNTIYF; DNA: TGTGCCAGGGGACCCCGGAACACCATATATTTT
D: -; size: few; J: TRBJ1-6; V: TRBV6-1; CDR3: CASSDMKKNLYNSPLHF; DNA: TGTGCCAGCAGTGATATGAAGAAAAACCTCTATAATTCACCCCTCCACTTT
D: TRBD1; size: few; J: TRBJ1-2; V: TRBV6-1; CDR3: CASSDRQGYYGYTF; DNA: TGTGCCAGCAGTGACAGACAGGGGTACTATGGCTACACCTTC
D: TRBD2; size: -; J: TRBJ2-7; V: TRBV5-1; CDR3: CASSWAFGLAAPNYEQYF; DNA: TGCGCCAGCAGCTGGGCCTTCGGACTAGCGGCTCCTAACTACGAGCAGTACTTC
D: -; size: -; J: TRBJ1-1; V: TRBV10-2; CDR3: CASSEAGSSTEAFF; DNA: TGCGCCAGCAGTGAGGCGGGATCCAGTACTGAAGCTTTCTTT
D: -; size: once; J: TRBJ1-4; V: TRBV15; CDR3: CATSRMGGGEKLFF; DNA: TGTGCCACCAGCAGAATGGGGGGTGGCGAAAAACTGTTTTTT
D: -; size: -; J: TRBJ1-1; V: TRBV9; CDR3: CASSQGLGTEAFF; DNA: TGTGCCAGCAGCCAGGGTCTCGGCACTGAAGCTTTCTTT
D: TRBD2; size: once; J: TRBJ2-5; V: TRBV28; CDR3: CASQSRGGRGQETQYF; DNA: TGTGCCAGTCAAAGCCGCGGGGGGCGAGGGCAGGAGACCCAGTACTTC
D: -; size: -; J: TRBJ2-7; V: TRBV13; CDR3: CASSPQVPPSEQYF; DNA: TGTGCCAGCAGCCCCCAGGTGCCCCCGTCTGAGCAGTACTTC
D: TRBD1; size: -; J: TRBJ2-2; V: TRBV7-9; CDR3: CASSLTDTTRDSRAGELFF; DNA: TGTGCCAGCAGCTTAACTGATACGACTCGGGACAGCAGGGCCGGGGAGCTGTTTTTT
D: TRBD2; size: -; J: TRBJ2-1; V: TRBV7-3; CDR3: CASSLSGGEQYEQFF; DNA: TGTGCCAGCAGCCTTAGCGGGGGGGAACAATATGAGCAGTTCTTC
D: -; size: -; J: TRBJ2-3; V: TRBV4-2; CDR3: CASSQLQTDTQYF; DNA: TGTGCCAGCAGCCAACTGCAGACAGATACGCAGTATTTT
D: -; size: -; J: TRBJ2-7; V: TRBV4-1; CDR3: CASSYRPGERISYEQYF; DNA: TGCGCCAGCAGCTACCGACCCGGGGAGAGGATTTCCTACGAGCAGTACTTC
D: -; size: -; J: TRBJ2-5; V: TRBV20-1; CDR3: CSAVLETQYF; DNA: TGCAGTGCGGTGCTAGAGACCCAGTACTTC
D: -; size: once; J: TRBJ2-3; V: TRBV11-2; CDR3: CASSLDPDTHTDTQYF; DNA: TGTGCCAGCAGCTTAGATCCAGATACTCACACAGATACGCAGTATTTT
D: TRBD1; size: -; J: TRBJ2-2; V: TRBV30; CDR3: CAWSRTGGTGELFF; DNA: TGTGCCTGGAGTCGGACAGGGGGCACCGGGGAGCTGTTTTTT
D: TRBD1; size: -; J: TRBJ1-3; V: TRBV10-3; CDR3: CAISYGTGLSGNTIYF; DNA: TGTGCCATCAGTTACGGGACAGGGCTCTCTGGAAACACCATATATTTT
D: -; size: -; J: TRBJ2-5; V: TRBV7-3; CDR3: CASSMGHGGTQYF; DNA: TGTGCCAGCTCCATGGGGCATGGAGGGACCCAGTACTTC
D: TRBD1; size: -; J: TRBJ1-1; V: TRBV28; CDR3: CASNPGDRGPVEAFF; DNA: TGTGCCAGCAACCCGGGGGACAGGGGGCCCGTTGAAGCTTTCTTT
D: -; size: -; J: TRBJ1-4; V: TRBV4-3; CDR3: CASRGSRLGTNEKLFF; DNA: TGCGCCAGCAGAGGGAGCCGCCTAGGGACTAATGAAAAACTGTTTTTT